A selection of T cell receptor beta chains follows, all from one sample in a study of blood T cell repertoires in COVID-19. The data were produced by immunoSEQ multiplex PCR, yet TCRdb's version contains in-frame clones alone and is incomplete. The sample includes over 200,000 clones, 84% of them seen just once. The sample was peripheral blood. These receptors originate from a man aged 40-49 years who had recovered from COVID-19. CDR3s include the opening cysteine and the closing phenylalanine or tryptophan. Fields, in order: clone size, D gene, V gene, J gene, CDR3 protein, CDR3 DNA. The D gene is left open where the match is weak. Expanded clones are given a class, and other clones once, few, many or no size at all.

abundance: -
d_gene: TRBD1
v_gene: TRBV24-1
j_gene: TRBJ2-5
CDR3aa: CATSDTGDRETQYF
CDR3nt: TGTGCCACCAGTGATACAGGGGACCGGGAGACCCAGTACTTC

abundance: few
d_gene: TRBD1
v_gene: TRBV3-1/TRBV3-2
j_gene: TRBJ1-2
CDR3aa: CASSQRGQGIGYGYTF
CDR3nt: TGTGCCAGCAGCCAAAGGGGACAGGGAATTGGGTATGGCTACACCTTC

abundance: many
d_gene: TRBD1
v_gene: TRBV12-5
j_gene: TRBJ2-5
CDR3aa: CASGYSQGPGRGTQYF
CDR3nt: TGTGCTAGTGGTTACTCACAGGGGCCAGGTAGAGGAACCCAGTACTTC

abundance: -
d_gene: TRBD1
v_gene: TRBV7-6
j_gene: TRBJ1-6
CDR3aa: CASTETGFDNSPLHF
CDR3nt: TGTGCCAGCACCGAGACAGGGTTCGACAATTCACCCCTCCACTTT

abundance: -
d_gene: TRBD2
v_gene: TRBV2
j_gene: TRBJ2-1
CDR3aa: CASTTSHYNEQFF
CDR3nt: TGTGCCAGTACGACTAGCCACTACAATGAGCAGTTCTTC

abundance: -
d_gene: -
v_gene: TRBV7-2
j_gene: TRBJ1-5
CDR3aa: CASSQGGGSNQPQHF
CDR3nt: TGTGCCAGCAGCCAAGGGGGGGGTAGCAATCAGCCCCAGCATTTT

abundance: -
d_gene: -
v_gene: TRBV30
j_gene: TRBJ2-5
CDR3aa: CAWSEWEVGKTQYF
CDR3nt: TGTGCCTGGAGTGAATGGGAGGTCGGGAAGACCCAGTACTTC

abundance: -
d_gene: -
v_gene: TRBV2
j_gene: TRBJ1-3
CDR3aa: CASSSASGNTIYF
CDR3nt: TGTGCCAGCTCGAGCGCCTCTGGAAACACCATATATTTT

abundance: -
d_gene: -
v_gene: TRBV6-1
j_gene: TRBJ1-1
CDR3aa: CASSEVVNTEAFF
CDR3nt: TGTGCCAGCAGTGAAGTTGTAAACACTGAAGCTTTCTTT

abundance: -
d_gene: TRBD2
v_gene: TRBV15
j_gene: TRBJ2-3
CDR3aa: CATSRDRASGGSEYF
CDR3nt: TGTGCCACCAGCAGAGATCGGGCTAGCGGGGGGAGTGAGTATTTT

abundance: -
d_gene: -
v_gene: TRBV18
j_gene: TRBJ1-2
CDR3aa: CASSPRGGGYGYTF
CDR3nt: TGTGCCAGCTCACCACGCGGGGGCGGCTATGGCTACACCTTC

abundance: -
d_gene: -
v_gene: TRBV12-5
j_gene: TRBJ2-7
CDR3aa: CASGLDSGLQQYF
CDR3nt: TGTGCTAGTGGTTTGGACAGTGGCCTCCAGCAGTACTTC

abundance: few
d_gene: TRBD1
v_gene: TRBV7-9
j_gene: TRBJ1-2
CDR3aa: CASSLESGQEGYTF
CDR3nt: TGTGCCAGCAGCTTAGAATCTGGACAGGAAGGCTACACCTTC

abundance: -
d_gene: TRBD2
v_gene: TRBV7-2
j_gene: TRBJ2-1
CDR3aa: CASLLAGGTGSYNEQFF
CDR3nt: TGTGCCAGCCTCCTAGCGGGAGGGACGGGGTCCTACAATGAGCAGTTCTTC

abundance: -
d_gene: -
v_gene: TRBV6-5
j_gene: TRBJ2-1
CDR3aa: CACEAGKSSYNEQFF
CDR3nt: TGTGCCTGTGAGGCCGGAAAGAGCTCCTACAATGAGCAGTTCTTC

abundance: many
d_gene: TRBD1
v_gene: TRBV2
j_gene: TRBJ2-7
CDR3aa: CARARTGFSYEQYF
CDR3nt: TGTGCCAGGGCACGGACAGGTTTCTCCTACGAGCAGTACTTC

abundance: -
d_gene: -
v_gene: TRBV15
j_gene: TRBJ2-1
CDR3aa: CATSRDRKTPNGQFF
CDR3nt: TGTGCCACCAGCAGAGATCGTAAAACCCCTAACGGGCAGTTCTTC

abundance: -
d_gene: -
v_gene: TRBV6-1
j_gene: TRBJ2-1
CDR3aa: CASSEYLGEKQFF
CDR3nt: TGTGCCAGCAGTGAATACCTGGGAGAGAAGCAGTTCTTC

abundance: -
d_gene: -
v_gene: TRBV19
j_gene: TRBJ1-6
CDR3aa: CASRGTIDSYNSPLHF
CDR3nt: TGTGCCAGTAGGGGGACAATCGACTCCTATAATTCACCCCTCCACTTT

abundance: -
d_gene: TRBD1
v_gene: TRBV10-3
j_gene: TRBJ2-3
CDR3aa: CAISITGTGSTDTQYF
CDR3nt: TGTGCCATCAGCATCACCGGGACAGGGAGCACAGATACGCAGTATTTT

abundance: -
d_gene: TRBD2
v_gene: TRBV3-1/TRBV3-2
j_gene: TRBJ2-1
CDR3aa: CASSQGSTSGALTDEQFF
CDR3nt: TGTGCCAGCAGCCAAGGTTCGACTAGCGGGGCGCTTACGGATGAGCAGTTCTTC

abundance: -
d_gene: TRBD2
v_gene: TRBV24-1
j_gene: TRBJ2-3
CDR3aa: CATSDTQQRGTDTQYF
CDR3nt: TGTGCCACCAGTGACACTCAACAGCGGGGAACAGATACGCAGTATTTT

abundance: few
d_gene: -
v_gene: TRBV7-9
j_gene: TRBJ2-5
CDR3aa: CASSLARGTQFGETQYF
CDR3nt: TGTGCCAGCAGCTTAGCGCGCGGGACTCAGTTCGGGGAGACCCAGTACTTC

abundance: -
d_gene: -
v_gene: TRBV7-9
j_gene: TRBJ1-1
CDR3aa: CASSSPWQGRRTEAFF
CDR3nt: TGTGCCAGCAGCTCCCCCTGGCAGGGAAGAAGGACTGAAGCTTTCTTT

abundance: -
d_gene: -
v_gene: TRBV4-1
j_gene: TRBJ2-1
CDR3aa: CASSQARGSLNEQFF
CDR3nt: TGCGCCAGCAGCCAAGCTCGGGGGTCCCTCAATGAGCAGTTCTTC

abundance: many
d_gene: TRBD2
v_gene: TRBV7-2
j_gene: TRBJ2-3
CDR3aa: CASSVTSGRPPSGQYF
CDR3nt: TGTGCCAGCAGCGTAACTAGCGGGAGGCCGCCATCGGGGCAGTATTTT

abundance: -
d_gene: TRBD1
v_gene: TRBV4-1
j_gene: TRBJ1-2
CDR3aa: CASSQEDRGSYGYTF
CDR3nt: TGCGCCAGCAGCCAAGAAGACAGGGGTAGCTATGGCTACACCTTC

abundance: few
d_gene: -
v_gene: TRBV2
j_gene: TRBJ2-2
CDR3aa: CASSAPPSGTGELFF
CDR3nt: TGTGCCAGCAGTGCCCCCCCGTCAGGGACCGGGGAGCTGTTTTTT

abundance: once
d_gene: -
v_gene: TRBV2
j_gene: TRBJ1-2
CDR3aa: CASSEVTGIPNYGYTF
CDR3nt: TGTGCCAGCAGTGAGGTCACAGGGATACCTAACTATGGCTACACCTTC

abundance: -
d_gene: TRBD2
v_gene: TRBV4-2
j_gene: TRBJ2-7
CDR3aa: CASSHIAGTSGSYEQYF
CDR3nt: TGTGCCAGCAGCCACATAGCCGGGACTAGCGGCTCCTACGAGCAGTACTTC

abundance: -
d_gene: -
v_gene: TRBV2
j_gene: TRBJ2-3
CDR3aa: CASSEFHGGTDTQYF
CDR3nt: TGTGCCAGCAGTGAATTCCATGGAGGCACAGATACGCAGTATTTT

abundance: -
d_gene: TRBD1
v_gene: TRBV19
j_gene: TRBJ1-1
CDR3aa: CASSLQGLNTEAFF
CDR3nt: TGTGCCAGTAGCCTACAGGGGTTGAACACTGAAGCTTTCTTT

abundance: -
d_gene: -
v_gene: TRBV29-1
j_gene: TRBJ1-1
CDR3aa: CSVRPVNTEAFF
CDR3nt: TGCAGCGTTCGCCCAGTGAACACTGAAGCTTTCTTT

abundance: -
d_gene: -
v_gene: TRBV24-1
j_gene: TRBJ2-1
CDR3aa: CATSDHTEQNSEQFF
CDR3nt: TGTGCCACCAGTGACCACACCGAGCAGAACAGTGAGCAGTTCTTC

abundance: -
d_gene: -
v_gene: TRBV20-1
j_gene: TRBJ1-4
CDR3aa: CSASEWTAIEKLFF
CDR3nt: TGCAGTGCTAGTGAATGGACAGCAATTGAAAAACTGTTTTTT

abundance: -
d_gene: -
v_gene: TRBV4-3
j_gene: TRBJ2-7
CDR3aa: CASSQETQAEQYF
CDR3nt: TGCGCCAGCAGCCAAGAGACACAGGCCGAGCAGTACTTC

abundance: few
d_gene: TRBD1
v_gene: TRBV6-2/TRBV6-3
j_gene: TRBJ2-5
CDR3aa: CASSHYRGREETQYF
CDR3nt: TGTGCCAGCAGTCATTACAGGGGGCGGGAGGAGACCCAGTACTTC

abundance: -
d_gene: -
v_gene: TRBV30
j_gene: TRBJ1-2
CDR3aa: CAWNSYREFNYGYTF
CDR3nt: TGTGCCTGGAACTCTTACAGGGAGTTTAACTATGGCTACACCTTC